The source of this TCR beta chain is a study of identical twins. Notes on the study in general: Fewer insertions were carried by abundant cord blood beta clonotypes, but none was seen in memory repertoires.

On this clonotype: Its antigen is unknown.

TCRdb re-called the 5' RACE reads with MiXCR, one entry per CDR3 protein. The repertoire consists of some 320,000 distinct CDR3 sequences, with around 12% occurring once and the leading ten covering around 7.2%. A further study also used this sample, focusing on yellow fever vaccine responses in identical twins.

This clonotype originated in a woman in her late teens or twenties in good health. Sequencing was carried out using CD8+ T cells sorted from blood.

CDR3 sequence: CASSLSAASYEQYF. The CDR3, as DNA: TGTGCCAGCAGTTTATCGGCGGCCTCCTACGAGCAGTACTTC. This chain links TRBV27 with TRBJ2-7; D is uncertain. The CDR3 has 14 residues. The germline V gene has CDR1 MNHEY and CDR2 SMNVEV (reference sequence). Trimming removed 0 bases at V and 0 bases at J, with 6 bases between.